This T cell receptor beta chain was obtained from a study of beta chain features in type 1 diabetes. The study, taken as a whole, reports: Whether HLA type influences TCRB rearrangement remained unresolved here.

Details on this clone: The target antigen is unknown.

Sorting of CD4+ naive, central memory, regulatory and stem cell-like memory cells was performed via CD45RO/CCR7/CD25/CD127/CD95/CD27. TCRB transcripts that were expressed got sequenced, as all of the isolated RNA had been reverse transcribed. The assay was immunoSEQ multiplex PCR, and TCRdb's table has in-frame clones only and misses some. The sample includes 310,000 or so clones, around 7.6% of them seen just once. The clonotype originates from a woman under 30 in good health. The specimen was central memory CD4+ T cells from blood.

For the CDR3, the DNA is TGTGCCAGCAGCCAAGCAAGTTCCAATGAGCAGTTCTTC. Encoded protein: CASSQASSNEQFF. The genes are TRBV14 and TRBJ2-1; D unresolved. V lost 1 base, J lost 6 bases, and 7 bases lay in between. Germline V CDR1 and CDR2: SGHDN, FVKESK. This CDR3 comprises 13 residues.